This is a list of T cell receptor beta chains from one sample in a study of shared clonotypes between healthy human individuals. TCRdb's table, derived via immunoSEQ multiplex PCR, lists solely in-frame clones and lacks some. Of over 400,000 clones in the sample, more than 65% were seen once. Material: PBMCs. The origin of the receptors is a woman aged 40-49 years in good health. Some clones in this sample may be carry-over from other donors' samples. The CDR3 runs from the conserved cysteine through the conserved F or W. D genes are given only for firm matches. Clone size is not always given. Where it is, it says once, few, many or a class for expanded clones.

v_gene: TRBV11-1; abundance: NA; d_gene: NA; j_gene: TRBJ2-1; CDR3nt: TGTGCCAGCAGCTTGGGACGGGTCAATGAGCAGTTCTTC; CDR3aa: CASSLGRVNEQFF
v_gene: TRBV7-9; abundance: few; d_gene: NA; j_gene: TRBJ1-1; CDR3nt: TGCGCCAGCAGCCTCACAGGTGGGAACACTGAAGCTTTCTTT; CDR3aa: CASSLTGGNTEAFF
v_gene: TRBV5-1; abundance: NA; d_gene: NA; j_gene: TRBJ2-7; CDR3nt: TGCGCCAGCCGGGACGGTTCAGAGGACGAGCAGTACTTC; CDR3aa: CASRDGSEDEQYF
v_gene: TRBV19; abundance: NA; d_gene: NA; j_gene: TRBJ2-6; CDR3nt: TGTGCCAGTAGTATCCCTAGTTCTGGGGCCAACGTCCTGACTTTC; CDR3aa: CASSIPSSGANVLTF
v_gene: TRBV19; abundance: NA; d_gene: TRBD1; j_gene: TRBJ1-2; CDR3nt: TGTGCCAGTTCCGGACAGGTCGTAGACTATGGCTACACCTTC; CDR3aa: CASSGQVVDYGYTF
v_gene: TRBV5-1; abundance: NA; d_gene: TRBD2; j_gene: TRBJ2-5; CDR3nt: TGCGCCAGCTACAGGACTAGCTTGGAGACCCAGTACTTC; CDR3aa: CASYRTSLETQYF
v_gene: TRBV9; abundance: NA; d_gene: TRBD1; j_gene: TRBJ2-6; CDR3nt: TGTGCCAGCAGCGTAGGGCGGCCGCAGGGGGCAGATGGGGCCAACGTCCTGACTTTC; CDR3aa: CASSVGRPQGADGANVLTF
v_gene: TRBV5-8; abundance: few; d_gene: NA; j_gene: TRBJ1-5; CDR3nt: TGTGCCAGCAGCGGGGAGGGGGGCGGCTATCAGCCCCAGCATTTT; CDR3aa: CASSGEGGGYQPQHF
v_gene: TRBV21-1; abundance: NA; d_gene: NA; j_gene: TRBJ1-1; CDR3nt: TGTGCCAGCACCCAAGGGTGTACAGTGGAAGACACTGAAGCTTTCTTT; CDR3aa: CASTQGCTVEDTEAFF
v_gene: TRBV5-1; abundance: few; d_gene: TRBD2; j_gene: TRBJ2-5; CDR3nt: TGCGCCAGCAGAGACGGCGGCACTAGCGGGAGTATGGAGACCCAGTACTTC; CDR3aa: CASRDGGTSGSMETQYF
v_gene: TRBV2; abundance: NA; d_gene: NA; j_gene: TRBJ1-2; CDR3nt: TGTGCCAGCAGTGGGGGACGAAACTATGGCTACACCTTC; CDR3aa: CASSGGRNYGYTF
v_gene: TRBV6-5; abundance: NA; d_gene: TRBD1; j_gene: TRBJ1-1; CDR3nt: TGTGCCAGCAGCCCAACAGGGGGCACTGAAGCTTTCTTT; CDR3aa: CASSPTGGTEAFF
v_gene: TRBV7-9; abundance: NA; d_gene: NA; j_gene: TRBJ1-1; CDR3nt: TGTGCCAGCAGCTTCATGGTCGGTCAGGGCACTGAAGCTTTCTTT; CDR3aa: CASSFMVGQGTEAFF